Reported below is one TCR beta chain. The clone's antigen remains unknown. One base away there is no much larger clone; base qualities are not given. Library preparation used 5' RACE. Instrument on record: Illumina HiSeq 2500. A second PCR of roughly 6 to 11 cycles was run with a J-beta primer mix and a sample-barcoded 5' primer. A unique molecular identifier was introduced onto each TCR beta cDNA molecule by a template-switch 5' adaptor carrying 12 random nucleotides. Each sample yielded at least 2.5 million CDR3-containing paired-end reads. First-strand cDNA was synthesized from all RNA with the Mint cDNA synthesis kit, primed by a TRBC-specific oligonucleotide. Following uracil-DNA glycosylase treatment, a first 18-cycle PCR with universal primers M1SS and BC2_uni_R was performed on all cDNA. Per the original workflow: Each sample was normalized by randomly selecting 1 million high-quality reads, each carrying a distinct molecular identifier. Instead of being binned into consensus sequences, reads with shared molecular identifiers were discarded. MiTCR, set to a Q25 quality threshold and the strictest error-elimination algorithm, was used for CDR3 identification, clonotype clustering and error correction. A nonparametric unseen species model with Euler transformation was used to estimate a lower bound on total TCR beta diversity. The public reads were quality trimmed at Q25 with fastp and then assembled into clones with MiXCR by TCRdb, keeping productive beta chains. Records with the same CDR3 protein are collapsed into one entry carrying the most frequent genes and DNA. These V and J calls derive from TCRdb rather than the authors' analysis. For this sample the table gives around 1.5 million distinct CDR3 sequences, of which roughly 30% were detected only once. In total, the top ten clones hold 11% of the sample.

This record comes from a study of blood T cells in healthy people across ages (dated by TCRdb to about 2015). Study-level background: In model experiments, roughly one uniquely barcoded TCR beta cDNA molecule per two T cells was captured by template switching. Donors of different ages were randomly distributed across sequencing lanes to avoid experimental bias. Using the same blood draw, the study looked at two additional independent replicas of 1 million unique cDNA reads for two donors, one aged 18 to 30 and the other aged 80 or older. Donors were grouped into four age groups: young (average about 15 years), middle-aged (about 38), aged (about 59) and long-lived (less than 85). Using deep sequencing normalized with unique cDNA molecular identifiers, the study measured how TCR beta repertoire diversity changes with age. Results the study describes overall, beyond this receptor: Donor CMV infection status was unknown, potentially confounding age-related changes in expanded clonotypes. There was a strong correlation between observed TCR beta diversity and the percentage of naive T cells measured by flow cytometry. Since profiling was done on bulk unsorted PBMCs, naive and antigen-experienced compartments could not be conclusively compared. Estimates of total diversity from one million sequenced T cells were regarded as lower bounds and underestimates. As age increased, observed TCR beta diversity per million T cells dropped in a roughly linear way, and a significant reduction was already evident by age 40. Compared with the aged group, the long-lived group had more naive CD4+ T cells, fewer expanded clones and increased TCR diversity, suggesting age selection.

Cut back by 11 bases and 4 bases, the V and J ends lie 16 bases apart. Measured from the cysteine to the phenylalanine, the CDR3 is 13 residues long. Of all the DNA, just the CDR3 is kept, 39 bases in frame from base 1. In the germline V gene, CDR1 corresponds to SNHLY and CDR2 to FYNNEI. Systemically healthy Caucasian individuals from Russia, 39 in total and aged roughly 6 to 95 years, were included as donors. About 10 milliliters of peripheral blood were drawn from each donor into EDTA-treated Vacutainer tubes. Ficoll-Paque density-gradient centrifugation was used to isolate PBMCs, with at least 7 million obtained per sample. Trizol reagent was used to extract total RNA from the PBMCs, yielding at least 6 micrograms per sample. For every donor, flow cytometry on a PBMC aliquot measured the percentage of naive CD45RAhigh/CD27high T cells.

The rearrangement combines TRBV2 with TRBJ2-3; a weak D assignment points to TRBD2 (5 bases agree). The sequence was collected from a woman aged 25 to 39 in good health. Sequenced: blood. The DNA sequence is given as TGTGCCGGAGGACTGGGTAAAGCAGATACGCAGTATTTT. It translates to CAGGLGKADTQYF.